Given below is one T cell receptor (beta chain) in context. Its cognate antigen is unknown. The entry originates in a study of T cell repertoires and Cas9 in healthy adults. Libraries were prepared by immunoSEQ multiplex PCR; TCRdb keeps only in-frame clonotypes and omits some of them. The repertoire has tens of thousands of clones, 92% of them found once; the top ten carry about 0.76%. General observations from the study: Reportedly, SpCas9-reactive effector T cell proliferation and function were mitigated by SpCas9-reactive Tregs in vitro.

Germline V lookup: CDR1 MNHNY, CDR2 SVGAGI (reference sequence). The CDR3 is 13 residues long. V was cut by 1 base and J by 4 bases, with 7 bases left in between. The chain has TRBV6-6 and TRBJ1-1, with D uncertain. This TCR came from a human donor in good health. Material for sequencing was CD4+ effector T cells (CD127+, CD25-, CD137-, CD154-) from PBMCs; culture status not recorded. For the CDR3, the DNA is TGTGCCAGCAGTTACTACGTAAGCACTGAAGCTTTCTTT. Translated, it gives CASSYYVSTEAFF.